This is a list of T cell receptor beta chains from one sample in a study of PD-1 blockade in mismatch repair-deficient tumors. Profiled with immunoSEQ multiplex PCR; TCRdb holds only in-frame clones, not every one. Of tens of thousands of clones listed, roughly 77% were seen once; the top ten hold about 20%. The specimen comprised peripheral blood, sampled 4 weeks after starting pembrolizumab. These receptors were obtained from an adult with mismatch repair-deficient cancer. CDR3s include the opening cysteine and the closing phenylalanine or tryptophan. A D gene is named only where the DNA matches it firmly. Clone size is not always given. Where it is, it says once, few, many or a class for expanded clones.

j_call,d_call,cdr3_length,v_call,clone_size,cdr3_aa,cdr3_nt
TRBJ1-1,.,15,TRBV4-3,.,CASSQVVGSPTEAFF,TGCGCCAGCAGCCAAGTAGTAGGGTCTCCCACTGAAGCTTTCTTT
TRBJ2-1,TRBD2,16,TRBV10-3,.,CAISEDRLAGHNEQFF,TGTGCCATCAGTGAGGATCGACTAGCGGGTCACAATGAGCAGTTCTTC
TRBJ1-5,.,15,TRBV2,.,CASSEPGESNQPQHF,TGTGCCAGCAGTGAGCCGGGGGAGAGCAATCAGCCCCAGCATTTT
TRBJ1-2,TRBD1,15,TRBV10-2,.,CASRERGQSHLGYTF,TGCGCCAGCAGAGAGAGGGGACAGAGCCATCTTGGCTACACCTTC
TRBJ2-1,.,14,TRBV6-4,.,CASSDLNGGDEQFF,TGTGCCAGCAGTGACTTGAACGGAGGGGATGAGCAGTTCTTC
TRBJ2-1,.,15,TRBV7-2,.,CASCPSLASYNEQFF,TGTGCCAGCTGCCCATCTCTAGCGTCCTACAATGAGCAGTTCTTC
TRBJ2-7,.,13,TRBV23-1,.,CASCAWRPYEQYF,TGCGCCAGCTGCGCCTGGCGGCCCTACGAGCAGTACTTC
TRBJ1-4,.,13,TRBV10-3,.,CAISKGSNEKLFF,TGTGCCATTTCCAAGGGATCTAATGAAAAACTGTTTTTT
TRBJ2-1,TRBD2,15,TRBV19,.,CATKPTSGFVGEQFF,TGTGCCACAAAACCCACTAGCGGGTTTGTCGGGGAGCAGTTCTTC
TRBJ1-4,.,13,TRBV5-1,.,CASSFGGNEKLFF,TGCGCCAGCAGCTTCGGGGGTAATGAAAAACTGTTTTTT
TRBJ2-1,TRBD2,15,TRBV4-1,.,CASSERETSYNEQFF,TGCGCCAGCAGCGAGCGGGAGACATCCTACAATGAGCAGTTCTTC
TRBJ2-2,.,14,TRBV28,once,CASALWDITGELFF,TGTGCCAGCGCACTATGGGACATAACCGGGGAGCTGTTTTTT
TRBJ2-7,TRBD1,15,TRBV19,.,CASSIVQGVSYEQYF,TGTGCCAGTAGTATAGTCCAGGGGGTGTCCTACGAGCAGTACTTC
TRBJ2-2,TRBD2,16,TRBV4-3,.,CASSQWGGPRPGELFF,TGCGCCAGCAGCCAATGGGGAGGGCCTCGGCCCGGGGAGCTGTTTTTT
TRBJ2-5,.,15,TRBV5-1,.,CASSLYDSGQETQYF,TGCGCCAGCAGCTTATACGACTCGGGGCAAGAGACCCAGTACTTC
TRBJ1-2,.,13,TRBV6-1,.,CASLRGGAYGYTF,TGTGCCAGCCTTAGGGGGGGCGCATATGGCTACACCTTC
TRBJ2-2,TRBD2,14,TRBV30,.,CAWVAGGSPGELFF,TGTGCCTGGGTAGCGGGAGGATCACCCGGGGAGCTGTTTTTT
TRBJ2-7,TRBD1,15,TRBV6-5,.,CASSPDRVPTYEQYF,TGTGCCAGCAGCCCAGACAGGGTCCCGACCTACGAGCAGTACTTC
TRBJ2-2,.,16,TRBV19,.,CASSIEIVSWTGELFF,TGTGCCAGTAGTATAGAGATTGTAAGTTGGACCGGGGAGCTGTTTTTT
TRBJ2-1,TRBD2,16,TRBV7-9,.,CASSLVGSREYNEQFF,TGTGCCAGCAGCTTAGTAGGTTCGCGGGAGTACAATGAGCAGTTCTTC
TRBJ2-3,.,11,TRBV2,.,CASSSTDTQYF,TGTGCCAGCAGCTCCACAGATACGCAGTATTTT
TRBJ2-1,.,15,TRBV4-3,.,CASSPGMHPYNEQFF,TGCGCCAGCAGCCCCGGTATGCACCCCTACAATGAGCAGTTCTTC
TRBJ2-1,TRBD2,16,TRBV9,.,CASSPVAGAYSNEQFF,TGTGCCAGCAGCCCCGTAGCGGGAGCCTACAGCAATGAGCAGTTCTTC
TRBJ2-3,TRBD2,15,TRBV5-1,.,CASSLLAGVTDTQYF,TGCGCCAGCAGCTTGTTAGCGGGAGTGACAGATACGCAGTATTTT
TRBJ1-3,.,17,TRBV15,.,CATSSPRDGDSGNTIYF,TGTGCCACCAGCTCCCCCAGGGACGGCGACTCTGGAAACACCATATATTTT
TRBJ2-2,TRBD1,12,TRBV27,.,CASSSGGGELFF,TGTGCCAGCAGTTCAGGGGGCGGGGAGCTGTTTTTT
TRBJ2-7,.,16,TRBV7-8,few,CASSLIPAGRGYEQYF,TGTGCCAGCAGCTTAATCCCAGCAGGGCGAGGGTACGAGCAGTACTTC
TRBJ2-7,TRBD2,17,TRBV7-2,.,CASSSPATSGDIYEQYF,TGTGCCAGCAGCTCCCCGGCGACTAGCGGGGATATCTACGAGCAGTACTTC
TRBJ2-1,TRBD1,13,TRBV2,.,CASSVTGNNEQFF,TGTGCCAGCAGTGTGACAGGGAACAATGAGCAGTTCTTC
TRBJ2-6,.,15,TRBV7-9,.,CASSLVAYGANVLTF,TGTGCCAGCAGCTTAGTGGCGTATGGGGCCAACGTCCTGACTTTC
TRBJ2-1,.,13,TRBV5-1,.,CASGPGVSDEQFF,TGCGCCAGCGGGCCGGGAGTGTCGGACGAGCAGTTCTTC
TRBJ2-7,.,14,TRBV28,.,CASSLSSRTYEQYF,TGTGCCAGCAGTTTATCTTCCCGGACCTACGAGCAGTACTTC
TRBJ2-7,.,13,TRBV7-9,.,CASSEAISYEQYF,TGTGCCAGCAGCGAGGCCATCTCCTACGAGCAGTACTTC
TRBJ1-2,.,14,TRBV10-3,few,CAISENRESYGYTF,TGTGCCATCAGTGAGAACAGGGAAAGCTATGGCTACACCTTC
TRBJ2-2,.,18,TRBV9,.,CASSPFSSGTVRGEELFF,TGTGCCAGCAGCCCATTCAGCTCCGGGACTGTAAGGGGGGAGGAGCTGTTTTTT
TRBJ2-5,TRBD1,14,TRBV7-9,few,CASSWTGHQETQYF,TGTGCCAGCAGCTGGACAGGCCACCAAGAGACCCAGTACTTC
TRBJ1-5,.,16,TRBV7-8,.,CASSLQNRGRNQPQHF,TGTGCCAGCAGCCTACAAAACCGGGGCCGCAATCAGCCCCAGCATTTT
TRBJ2-2,.,17,TRBV28,.,CASSLRELAWSTGELFF,TGTGCCAGCAGTTTGAGGGAGCTAGCATGGAGCACCGGGGAGCTGTTTTTT
TRBJ1-4,.,15,TRBV11-2,.,CASSFRGADNEKLFF,TGTGCCAGCAGCTTCAGGGGTGCGGATAATGAAAAACTGTTTTTT
TRBJ2-7,TRBD2,17,TRBV11-2,.,CASSLFSSGSAAGEQYF,TGTGCCAGCAGCTTATTTTCTAGCGGGAGTGCAGCTGGTGAGCAGTACTTC
TRBJ1-5,TRBD1,15,TRBV4-2,.,CASSQADRDRGPQHF,TGTGCCAGCAGCCAAGCGGACAGGGACAGAGGGCCCCAGCATTTT
TRBJ2-7,.,16,TRBV7-6,.,CASSLAQRETTYEQYF,TGTGCCAGCAGCTTAGCGCAGAGGGAGACAACCTACGAGCAGTACTTC
TRBJ2-3,TRBD1,16,TRBV6-5,.,CASSYVPGQGTDTQYF,TGTGCCAGCAGTTACGTACCGGGACAGGGCACAGATACGCAGTATTTT
TRBJ2-3,.,15,TRBV7-2,once,CASSSAVIQFGTQYF,TGTGCCAGCAGTTCAGCGGTGATTCAATTTGGTACGCAGTATTTT
TRBJ2-7,.,15,TRBV27,.,CASSSSPGLSYEQYF,TGTGCCAGCAGTTCAAGCCCAGGATTGTCCTACGAGCAGTACTTC
TRBJ1-2,TRBD1,13,TRBV27,few,CASSPGQGYGYTF,TGTGCCAGCAGTCCGGGACAGGGCTATGGCTACACCTTC
TRBJ2-7,TRBD2,17,TRBV27,once,CASSHLFGSGGPYEQYF,TGTGCCAGCAGCCACCTTTTCGGTAGCGGGGGTCCCTACGAGCAGTACTTC
TRBJ2-5,.,14,TRBV6-1,once,CASSGLVGKETQYF,TGTGCCAGCAGTGGACTAGTTGGAAAAGAGACCCAGTACTTC
TRBJ2-7,TRBD1,14,TRBV19,once,CASSIGDRYYEQYF,TGTGCCAGTAGTATTGGGGACAGATACTACGAGCAGTACTTC
TRBJ2-5,.,11,TRBV7-6,few,CASSYKETQYF,TGTGCCAGCAGCTATAAAGAGACCCAGTACTTC
TRBJ2-3,TRBD2,15,TRBV5-4,.,CASSAGLAGVDTQYF,TGTGCCAGCAGCGCTGGACTAGCGGGAGTAGATACGCAGTATTTT
TRBJ2-5,.,17,TRBV21-1,.,CASSKVGTESELETQYF,TGTGCCAGCAGCAAAGTAGGGACAGAATCGGAACTAGAGACCCAGTACTTC
TRBJ2-3,.,13,TRBV5-1,few,CASSFGDTDTQYF,TGCGCCAGCAGCTTTGGGGACACAGATACGCAGTATTTT